This TCR beta chain appears in the sequencing data of a study of identical twins. The CDR3 extends over 16 amino acids. With V trimmed by 4 bases and J by 5 bases, 6 bases remained unmatched. From germline, CDR1 is SGHTA and CDR2 FQGNSA. Each CDR3 protein gets one entry after TCRdb re-called the 5' RACE reads with MiXCR. The sample yields roughly 500,000 distinct CDR3 sequences, around 20% seen once. Whole-study findings and limits: Memory repertoires showed no such pattern, whereas abundant cord blood beta clonotypes carried fewer insertions.

With regard to this clonotype: Its antigen is not known.

These data were also reused for a study on T cells expressing NK-cell markers. From that paper: The use of an anti-gamma-delta TCR antibody, which was added in several experiments, restricted sorting to T cells expressing alpha-beta TCR.

This receptor was obtained from a woman aged 18-29 years in good health. The J gene is TRBJ2-2, the V gene TRBV7-2, with 11 bases matching TRBD2. Sequenced sample: CD4+ T cells sorted from blood. CDR3 protein: CASSSTASGRTGELFF. The CDR3 nucleotides are TGTGCCAGCAGCTCTACGGCTAGCGGGAGGACCGGGGAGCTGTTTTTT. Full variable domain (rest looked up from reference TRBV7-2 and TRBJ2-2): GAGVSQSPSNKVTEKGKDVELRCDPISGHTALYWYRQSLGQGLEFLIYFQGNSAPDKSGLPSDRFSAERTGGSVSTLTIQRTQQEDSAVYLCASSSTASGRTGELFFGEGSRLTVL.